This TCR beta chain originates from a study of blood T cell repertoires in COVID-19. Method: immunoSEQ multiplex PCR; TCRdb's copy keeps in-frame clones and lacks some. The sample lists about 250,000 clones; around four fifths were seen once. The CDR3 runs to 15 residues. The junction had 5 bases not matched to a gene; V was cut back by 5 bases and J by 3 bases. In germline, CDR1 is LNHDA, CDR2 SQIVND (reference sequence). The chain carries TRBV19 and TRBJ2-2; the match to TRBD1 covers 8 bases. The sample was peripheral blood. The clonotype originates from a woman aged 35 to 49 with active or convalescent COVID-19. CDR3 nucleotides: TGTGCCAGTAGTCCCAGGGGGCAGGACACCGGGGAGCTGTTTTTT. This translates into CASSPRGQDTGELFF.